The 16 T cell receptor beta chains presented below share a single source sample, sequenced in a study of blood T cell repertoires in COVID-19. Profiled with immunoSEQ multiplex PCR; TCRdb holds only in-frame clones, not every one. This repertoire shows about 140,000 clones, roughly four fifths found once; its top ten account for 4%. Sequencing was carried out using peripheral blood. The receptors stem from a woman aged 55-69 years with acute or convalescent COVID-19.

The V call is TRBV27, the J call TRBJ2-5; TRBD2 matches 9 bases. Trimming cost V 6 bases and J 6 bases; bases outside gene matches: 11. This CDR3 has 15 amino acids. Germline CDR1 is MNHEY and CDR2 is SMNVEV (reference sequence). The DNA for the CDR3 is TGTGCCAGCAGACCTAGCCCGACTAGCGGAAAGACCCAGTACTTC. Translation: CASRPSPTSGKTQYF.

The rearrangement uses TRBV27 and TRBJ1-4; D is uncertain. Trimming removed 6 bases from V and 0 bases from J, with 8 bases in between. In germline, CDR1 is MNHEY, CDR2 SMNVEV (reference sequence). The CDR3 loop spans 14 amino acids. The CDR3 reads CASSWSSTNEKLFF. The CDR3 DNA reads as TGTGCCAGCAGCTGGAGTTCAACTAATGAAAAACTGTTTTTT.

This chain links TRBV28 with TRBJ2-3; D not certain. Germline V CDR1 and CDR2: MDHEN, SYDVKM. V lost 3 bases to trimming and J lost 0 bases, with 13 bases between them. CDR3 length: 16 residues. The DNA of the CDR3 is TGTGCCAGCAGTTTGCAGCCGGGTGGAAGCACAGATACGCAGTATTTT. Its translation is CASSLQPGGSTDTQYF.

The chain carries TRBV3-1 (or the pseudogene TRBV3-2) and TRBJ2-1, with 7 bases fitting TRBD2. CDR1 LGHDT and CDR2 YNNKEL come from the germline V gene (reference sequence). With 6 bases clipped from V and 1 base from J, the junction kept 6 bases outside the gene matches. This CDR3 is built from 15 residues. The CDR3 reads CASRQYSGSYNEQFF. CDR3 coding DNA: TGTGCCAGCAGGCAGTATAGCGGGTCCTACAATGAGCAGTTCTTC.

The rearrangement uses TRBV29-1 and TRBJ1-2; weak D call: TRBD1 (6 bases). The CDR3 has 12 residues. Between the trimmed V and J ends, which lost 7 bases and 5 bases, there was a span of 14 bases. The germline gives CDR1 SQVTM, CDR2 ANQGSEA. For the CDR3, the DNA is TGCAGCGCTGCAGGGGCAGGTTATGGCTACACCTTC. This sequence encodes CSAAGAGYGYTF.

This chain joins TRBV15 and TRBJ2-1; D is possibly TRBD2 (6 bases). Germline V gene lookup returns CDR1 LNHNV and CDR2 YYDKDF (reference sequence). With 2 bases removed from V and 10 bases from J, the gap between germline ends came to 15 bases. This CDR3 is built from 14 residues. CDR3 bases: TGTGCCACCAGCAGAAATATACCGGGACTGGAGCAGTTCTTC. This codes for CATSRNIPGLEQFF.

The chain combines TRBV7-2 with TRBJ2-7; 14 nucleotides align to TRBD2. Germline CDR1 is SGHTA and CDR2 is FQGNSA. The CDR3 contains 19 residues. J was trimmed by 4 bases and V by 1 base; bases with no gene match: 12. The CDR3, as DNA: TGTGCCAGCAGCTTAGTCAGACTAGCGGGAGGGACGTTTCTGTACGAGCAGTACTTC. It yields the protein CASSLVRLAGGTFLYEQYF.

The chain couples TRBV27 to TRBJ2-2; 9 positions agree with TRBD2. Germline CDR1 is MNHEY and CDR2 is SMNVEV (reference sequence). The CDR3 loop spans 15 amino acids. J gave up 7 bases and V 2 bases, and 5 bases lay outside the gene matches. The DNA for the CDR3 is TGTGCCAGCAGTTTAGTGCGGGAGGGGATCGGGGAGCTGTTTTTT. Residues: CASSLVREGIGELFF.

This clone has more than one count but fewer than ten. V and J are TRBV19 and TRBJ1-5; D is undetermined. CDR3 length equals 14 residues. From germline, CDR1 is LNHDA and CDR2 SQIVND (reference sequence). Trimming left V 1 base short and J 3 bases short, with 7 bases between. The CDR3 coding sequence is TGTGCCAGTAGTATAGTACAGACCAATCAGCCCCAGCATTTT. Encoded protein: CASSIVQTNQPQHF.

The chain carries TRBV28 and TRBJ1-5; D is unclear. The CDR3 has 14 residues. Germline CDR1 and CDR2: MDHEN and SYDVKM. V shed 7 bases and J shed 1 base, with 11 bases lying between them. The CDR3 protein is CASKPTGSNQPQHF. In DNA form, the CDR3 reads TGTGCCAGCAAACCTACGGGAAGCAATCAGCCCCAGCATTTT.

V and J are TRBV11-2 and TRBJ1-2; TRBD1 aligns across 8 bases. Losses at the gene ends were 3 bases for V and 10 bases for J; bases not matched to a gene: 13. The CDR3 consists of 15 residues. Germline lookup yields CDR1 SGHAT and CDR2 FQNNGV. The CDR3 DNA reads TGTGCCAGCAGCTTTGGGGGTAACAGGGGGAGATTCTACACCTTC. The encoded protein is CASSFGGNRGRFYTF.

This chain links TRBV10-3 with TRBJ2-3; 11 bases line up with TRBD2. The ends lost 4 bases at V and 6 bases at J; junction bases unmatched: 9. The CDR3 is 16 residues long. Germline CDR1 reads ENHRY; CDR2 reads SYGVKD. The CDR3 region has the DNA TGTGCCATCAGTGGGGTGTTAGCGGGAGGGCCGGATACGCAGTATTTT. Encoded protein: CAISGVLAGGPDTQYF.

This sequence joins TRBV5-1 and TRBJ2-5; 7 positions agree with TRBD2. The CDR3 consists of 14 residues. CDR1 is SGHRS, CDR2 YFSETQ, per germline. Trimming cost V 6 bases and J 3 bases; bases outside gene matches: 8. CDR3 DNA: TGCGCCAGCACCGTGAGCCTAGCGGAAGAGACCCAGTACTTC. Protein: CASTVSLAEETQYF.

V usage is TRBV28 and J usage is TRBJ1-2; 11 positions agree with TRBD1. The CDR3 is made up of 16 amino acids. Germline V gene data show CDR1 as MDHEN and CDR2 as SYDVKM. After removal of 8 bases from V and 8 bases from J, the junction contained 16 bases not matched to a gene. As DNA, the CDR3 is TGTGCCAGCTGTGATTCAACTGGACAGGGGGCGCGAGGCTACACCTTC. Translation gives CASCDSTGQGARGYTF.

In DNA, the CDR3 is TGCGCCAGCAGCGAGGGACTAGCGGGAGAACAGCAGTACTTC. It translates to CASSEGLAGEQQYF. The chain carries TRBV5-1 and TRBJ2-7, with 14 bases matching TRBD2. The length of the CDR3 is 14 residues. J lost 8 bases, V lost 4 bases, and 5 bases had no gene match. Germline CDR1 is SGHRS and CDR2 is YFSETQ.

This rearrangement joins TRBV28 to TRBJ2-1; 9 positions agree with TRBD2. There are 16 residues in the CDR3. Trimming at V came to 3 bases and at J to 1 base, leaving 4 bases not matched to a gene. Germline assignment: CDR1 MDHEN and CDR2 SYDVKM. CDR3 nucleotide sequence: TGTGCCAGCAGTTTTCCCAGCGGGAGGTCCTACAATGAGCAGTTCTTC. This translates into CASSFPSGRSYNEQFF.